Listed here are 10 T cell receptor beta chains from one sample, sequenced in a study of CD8+ T cells in alopecia areata. Specified treatment: oral pan-JAK inhibitor, 5-10 mg twice daily. After isolation, RNA underwent reverse transcription to generate cDNA as the sequencing template. Some clones are missing from TCRdb's copy, which holds only in-frame ones; the method was immunoSEQ multiplex PCR. The profile shows 130,000 to 150,000 clones, roughly four fifths of them singletons. Sample: CD8+ T cells sorted from blood, taken at week 4, from a patient treated with tofacitinib. All receptors derive from a human donor with alopecia areata.

This clone was seen only a few times. The rearrangement joins TRBV7-9 to TRBJ1-4; D gene ambiguous. Germline CDR1 reads SEHNR; CDR2 reads FQNEAQ (reference sequence). Between the trimmed V and J ends, which lost 4 bases and 8 bases, there was a span of 17 bases. The CDR3 extends over 15 amino acids. CDR3 in amino acids: CASSSPGEEYEKLFF. The CDR3 DNA reads TGTGCCAGCAGCTCTCCCGGGGAGGAATACGAAAAACTGTTTTTT.

In this sample, this clone turned up once. The chain carries TRBV27 and TRBJ2-7, with TRBD2 as a possible D gene (6 bases). The CDR3 spans 13 residues. Germline V gene data show CDR1 as MNHEY and CDR2 as SMNVEV (reference sequence). V lost 3 bases to trimming and J lost 5 bases, with 11 bases between them. This chain's CDR3 is CASSLAGRNEQYF. CDR3 nucleotide sequence: TGTGCCAGCAGTTTGGCAGGGAGGAACGAGCAGTACTTC.

This clone was counted a few times. This chain links TRBV5-1 with TRBJ2-1; D is uncertain. CDR1 is SGHRS and CDR2 is YFSETQ in the germline V gene. The CDR3 length is 14 residues. Trimming stripped 0 bases from V and 4 bases from J, with 8 bases between. The DNA of the CDR3 is TGCGCCAGCAGCTTGGAGGCAGCATACAATGAGCAGTTCTTC. Its protein is CASSLEAAYNEQFF.

This chain links TRBV5-6 with TRBJ2-7, with TRBD1 as a possible D gene (6 bases). The ends were cut back, 7 bases at V and 3 bases at J, with 8 bases in the middle. Germline CDR1 SGHDT, CDR2 YYEEEE. The CDR3 consists of 11 residues. The CDR3 DNA reads TGTGCCAGCGGACAGCTCTACGAGCAGTACTTC. This translates into CASGQLYEQYF.

The chain is built from TRBV27 and TRBJ2-1, with D tentatively TRBD2 (7 bases). V was cut by 6 bases and J by 4 bases, with 16 bases left in between. Germline CDR1 and CDR2: MNHEY and SMNVEV (reference sequence). This CDR3 is built from 15 residues. The CDR3 nucleotides read TGTGCCAGCAGCCTGGCGGGGGCGGGTTACAATGAGCAGTTCTTC. Its protein is CASSLAGAGYNEQFF.

The chain links TRBV12-5 to TRBJ1-4; D is perhaps TRBD1 (6 bases). The CDR3 is 16 amino acids. Germline CDR1 LGHNT, CDR2 FRNRAP. The V gene lost 3 bases and the J gene lost 8 bases, with 19 bases spanning the gap. The DNA for the CDR3 is TGTGCTAGTGGTTTTATAATACAGGGAAGAGGAGAAAAACTGTTTTTT. Protein sequence: CASGFIIQGRGEKLFF.

This clone was counted only a few times. The rearrangement links TRBV30 to TRBJ2-5; D could derive from TRBD1 or TRBD2 (5 bases each). The CDR3 extends over 13 amino acids. V shed 4 bases and J shed 4 bases, with 13 bases lying between them. CDR1 is GTSNPN, CDR2 SVGIG, per germline (reference sequence). The CDR3 coding sequence is TGTGCCTGGACTTGGGGGACGGGAGAGACCCAGTACTTC. As protein: CAWTWGTGETQYF.

This rearrangement joins TRBV13 to TRBJ2-6, with D hard to call. Germline V CDR1 and CDR2: PRHDT, FYEKMQ (reference sequence). V was cut by 5 bases and J by 2 bases, with 13 bases left in between. The CDR3 totals 16 residues. The CDR3 coding sequence is TGTGCCAGCAGCCCCGAGGCGGCAACTGGGGCCAACGTCCTGACTTTC. Residues: CASSPEAATGANVLTF.

The chain links TRBV7-6 to TRBJ1-1; D not resolved. Germline assignment: CDR1 SGHVS and CDR2 FNYEAQ. The CDR3 consists of 13 residues. The V end was cut by 2 bases, the J end by 7 bases, with 11 bases between. The CDR3 bases are TGTGCCAGCAGCTTAAATCGGAGGGATGAAGCTTTCTTT. This gives the protein CASSLNRRDEAFF.

The chain links TRBV4-1 to TRBJ2-3; 9 bases agree with TRBD2. Germline V gene lookup returns CDR1 MGHRA and CDR2 YSYEKL. The CDR3 consists of 17 residues. With 0 bases clipped from V and 6 bases from J, the junction kept 10 bases outside the gene matches. The CDR3 reads CASSQDPGGGARDTQYF. The CDR3 DNA sequence: TGCGCCAGCAGCCAAGATCCGGGCGGGGGGGCGCGGGATACGCAGTATTTT.